This TCR beta chain was documented in a study of CD8 T cells in Susac syndrome. Germline CDR1 and CDR2: LGHNA and YNFKEQ. Trimming took 5 bases from V and 3 from J; bases not matched to a gene: 9. The CDR3 spans 16 residues. With random hexamers, about 0.5 to 1 ug RNA was reverse transcribed. Multiplex PCR with immunoSEQ amplified the TCR beta CDR3 across 54 Vbeta and 13 Jbeta. A single record per CDR3 protein comes from TCRdb applying MiXCR to the immunoSEQ multiplex PCR reads. Of 160,000 or so distinct CDR3 sequences detected, around 94% appear once; the ten largest clones hold roughly 0.11%. This sequence joins TRBV4-2 and TRBJ2-1; TRBD2 matches 8 bases. Source material: CD4+ T cells from PBMCs. The receptor's source is a human donor with Susac syndrome. The CDR3 coding sequence is TGTGCCAGCAGCTACAACGGGGGGGACAACTACAATGAGCAGTTCTTC. This gives the protein CASSYNGGDNYNEQFF.